This T cell receptor beta chain derives from a study of post-analysis software for immune sequencing data. Notes on the study in general: Higher frequency in patients than in controls was seen for roughly five TRBV segments, with TRBV5-6, TRBV5-1 and TRBV20-1 among them. Compared with controls, patients showed significantly lower normalized Chao1 diversity.

Germline loops: CDR1 SEHNR, CDR2 FQNEAQ (reference sequence). Trimming removed 3 bases at V and 0 bases at J, with 8 bases between. The CDR3 sequence is 14 residues long. This clonotype was detected a few times. The antigen remains unidentified. The TCR beta cDNA libraries contained unique molecular identifiers. In TCRdb, the PCR reads were re-called with MiXCR into one record per CDR3 protein. The sample contains 250,000 to 300,000 distinct CDR3 sequences, 30% to 45% of which appear only once. The sequencing sample was made of blood. This chain uses TRBV7-9 with TRBJ1-1, with D perhaps matching TRBD1 (5 bases). The sequence was collected from a girl under 18 with multiple sclerosis. In DNA, the CDR3 is TGTGCCAGCAGCTTTGACAGCCTGAACACTGAAGCTTTCTTT. Amino acids: CASSFDSLNTEAFF. Combining the CDR3 with reference TRBV7-9 and TRBJ1-1 gives the whole variable domain DTGVSQNPRHKITKRGQNVTFRCDPISEHNRLYWYRQTLGQGPEFLTYFQNEAQLEKSRLLSDRFSAERPKGSFSTLEIQRTEQGDSAMYLCASSFDSLNTEAFFGQGTRLTVV.